The rows below give T cell receptor beta chains drawn from one sample of a study of CD8+CD57+ T cells in acquired aplastic anemia. TCRdb fed the reads into MiXCR, producing one record per CDR3 protein. The repertoire consists of nearly 60,000 distinct CDR3 sequences, with around 50% occurring once and the leading ten covering 16%. The specimen was sorted CD4+, CD8+, or CD8+CD57+ T cells (not recorded which) from PBMCs. These receptors were obtained from a human donor with aplastic anemia. CDR3s include the opening cysteine and the closing phenylalanine or tryptophan. The order of the fields is V gene, clone size, CDR3 protein. Clone size is stated in some rows and not others, as once, few, many or a class when expanded.

v_gene: TRBV2; abundance: once; CDR3aa: CASSLKTGGYEQYF
v_gene: TRBV5-6; abundance: .; CDR3aa: CASSPHSGESTDTQYF
v_gene: TRBV11-1; abundance: .; CDR3aa: CASSLAQLPYNEQFF
v_gene: TRBV2; abundance: .; CDR3aa: CASTPPKTFSYEQYF
v_gene: TRBV25-1; abundance: few; CDR3aa: CASSDLSVPQETQYF
v_gene: TRBV6-2/TRBV6-3; abundance: many; CDR3aa: CASSYDLQGAYQPQHF
v_gene: TRBV6-5; abundance: .; CDR3aa: CASSYEGSNYGYTF
v_gene: TRBV12-3/TRBV12-4; abundance: many; CDR3aa: CASSLAPTGEGTEAFF
v_gene: TRBV24-1; abundance: .; CDR3aa: CATSDMTGGGGYTF
v_gene: TRBV2; abundance: .; CDR3aa: CASSGQGGEKLFF
v_gene: TRBV7-8; abundance: .; CDR3aa: CASSPRLEGLNYGYTF
v_gene: TRBV5-6; abundance: many; CDR3aa: CASSGTSGGPSYEQYF
v_gene: TRBV19; abundance: .; CDR3aa: CASSTPGGNGYTF
v_gene: TRBV7-9; abundance: many; CDR3aa: CASSLGTGEGVYEQYF
v_gene: TRBV25-1; abundance: .; CDR3aa: CASSQAGGDFSHEQYF
v_gene: TRBV28; abundance: many; CDR3aa: CASSFTPFYEQYF
v_gene: TRBV4-2; abundance: .; CDR3aa: CASSPGVRAFF
v_gene: TRBV10-3; abundance: many; CDR3aa: CAISDETGSLNTGELFF
v_gene: TRBV19; abundance: .; CDR3aa: CASSIEQVKRGYTF
v_gene: TRBV2; abundance: .; CDR3aa: CASSGSLAEQPQHF
v_gene: TRBV5-6; abundance: .; CDR3aa: CASSVGDYEQYF
v_gene: TRBV29-1; abundance: .; CDR3aa: CSVLTGESFEAFF
v_gene: TRBV29-1; abundance: .; CDR3aa: CSVDSGQSSYNEQFF
v_gene: TRBV2; abundance: .; CDR3aa: CASSVRRVDEAFF
v_gene: TRBV10-3; abundance: .; CDR3aa: CAISESKLAGITDTQYF
v_gene: TRBV5-1; abundance: .; CDR3aa: CASSQGQQETQYF
v_gene: TRBV20-1; abundance: .; CDR3aa: CSARGQNEKLFF
v_gene: TRBV19; abundance: .; CDR3aa: CASSMTLKSGELFF
v_gene: TRBV29-1; abundance: .; CDR3aa: CSVVDSGGEQYF
v_gene: TRBV20-1; abundance: .; CDR3aa: CSAPGMSSYEQYF
v_gene: TRBV20-1; abundance: once; CDR3aa: CSARDSNYGYTF
v_gene: TRBV7-9; abundance: many; CDR3aa: CASSLIGQGYETQYF
v_gene: TRBV20-1; abundance: .; CDR3aa: CSASGGQGPYEQYF
v_gene: TRBV19; abundance: .; CDR3aa: CASRTNRDANSPLHF
v_gene: TRBV5-1; abundance: .; CDR3aa: CASSSGRGYNSPLHF
v_gene: TRBV4-3; abundance: once; CDR3aa: CASSQDGGRSYEQYF
v_gene: TRBV15; abundance: .; CDR3aa: CATSRDRDRGLEQYF
v_gene: TRBV10-2; abundance: .; CDR3aa: CASKPGRGASGYTF
v_gene: TRBV29-1; abundance: .; CDR3aa: CSVGLRDREETQYF
v_gene: TRBV9; abundance: .; CDR3aa: CTSSVEGWNSPLHF
v_gene: TRBV10-1; abundance: .; CDR3aa: CASSESRRNEQFF
v_gene: TRBV6-1; abundance: .; CDR3aa: CASSEDSFNYGYTF
v_gene: TRBV15; abundance: .; CDR3aa: CATSGGGTGELFF
v_gene: TRBV7-6; abundance: many; CDR3aa: CASSSSSTGLYGQYF
v_gene: TRBV11-1; abundance: .; CDR3aa: CASSNTGSKMNTEAFF
v_gene: TRBV9; abundance: .; CDR3aa: CASSLVPTRTTRDTGELFF
v_gene: TRBV5-4; abundance: many; CDR3aa: CASSPTGQGNTEAFF
v_gene: TRBV6-5; abundance: many; CDR3aa: CASSYGGTDTQYF
v_gene: TRBV11-1; abundance: few; CDR3aa: CASSDPRDRSLYGYTF
v_gene: TRBV10-3; abundance: .; CDR3aa: CAISDRQGALHF
v_gene: TRBV29-1; abundance: many; CDR3aa: CSVRNRAEGEAFF
v_gene: TRBV9; abundance: many; CDR3aa: CASSVVGGVEEQFF
v_gene: TRBV20-1; abundance: many; CDR3aa: CSARDPTPLDYNSPLHF
v_gene: TRBV15; abundance: .; CDR3aa: CATGQDLSYEQYF
v_gene: TRBV24-1; abundance: few; CDR3aa: CATSEGYETQYF